This entry features one T cell receptor (beta chain) sequence. These data belong to a study of T cells expressing NK-cell markers. The CDR3 has 12 residues. Germline loops: CDR1 MNHEY, CDR2 SVGAGI. Reanalyzing the 5' RACE reads, TCRdb keeps one entry per CDR3 protein, without DNA. Recorded for this sample: a few hundred thousand distinct CDR3 sequences. The clonotype originates from a man aged 18 to 30 in good health. Source material: blood T cells: a sorted CD56 or NKG2C T cell subset, CD4+ or CD8+ T cells, or bulk PBMC T cells (not recorded which). V usage is TRBV6-5 and J usage is TRBJ2-1; the D call of TRBD2 rests on TCRdb alone, since no DNA is present to check it. Here the CDR3 reads CASSPRTSGQFF.